This TCR beta chain was recovered during a study of blood T cell repertoires in COVID-19. Across the whole study: Sites across the United States, Italy and Spain contributed samples from acute and convalescent COVID-19.

This CDR3 is 15 amino acids long. CDR1 and CDR2 from the germline V gene are LNHNV and YYDKDF (reference sequence). With 8 bases clipped from V and 3 bases from J, the junction kept 8 bases outside the gene matches. The protocol was immunoSEQ multiplex PCR, while the TCRdb copy is restricted to in-frame clones and leaves out a portion. The sample holds about 26,000 clones; approximately 92% are singletons and the top ten take about 2.8%. This sequence joins TRBV15 and TRBJ2-2; 8 bases agree with TRBD2. The sequenced material came from peripheral blood. The sequence came from a human donor in a cohort sampled during active COVID-19. In DNA, the CDR3 is TGTGCCACCCCGCACCTGACTAGCGACACCGGGGAGCTGTTTTTT. Translation gives CATPHLTSDTGELFF.